This T cell receptor (beta chain) originates from a study of cytomegalovirus exposure and HLA in healthy donors. Study-level results: Reportedly, TCR beta sequences accurately predicted HLA-A and HLA-B alleles in most subjects. In a later analysis, at a false discovery rate of 0.05, approximately 15,000 TCR beta sequences matched HLA alleles. Reportedly, a later analysis found an Asian-associated ancestry cluster had fewer N-insertions than the approximately 670-donor mean. Some V segments (TRBV6-2 and TRBV6-3 among them) were excluded as indistinguishable.

Details on this clone: Its antigen is not known.

The CDR3 contains 14 residues. Trimming removed 5 bases from V and 1 base from J, with 11 bases in between. Germline CDR1 is MNHNS and CDR2 is SASEGT. 60 Vbeta and 13 Jbeta primers were used in PCR. Clones were sequenced by immunoSEQ multiplex PCR, and TCRdb holds only the in-frame ones, with some missing. The sample table sets out tens of thousands of clones. Sequenced input: PBMCs. V and J are TRBV6-1 and TRBJ1-1, with D uncertain. This sequence originates from a woman aged 40 to 50 in good health and CMV-seronegative. The CDR3 spells CASSSREQNTEAFF. The CDR3 DNA reads as TGTGCCAGCAGTTCCCGGGAACAGAACACTGAAGCTTTCTTT.